A single sample is the source of the 12 T cell receptor beta chains below, sequenced in a study of shared clonotypes between healthy human individuals. TCRdb's copy holds only in-frame clones and misses some; the assay was immunoSEQ multiplex PCR. The data show about 770,000 clones, around 70% seen once. The specimen was memory CD4+ T cells sorted from blood. Noted subset: CD45RA-negative fraction. These receptors were taken from a woman in her 30s in good health.

The V call is TRBV19, the J call TRBJ2-1, with TRBD2 identical over 9 bases. CDR1 and CDR2 from the germline V gene are LNHDA and SQIVND (reference sequence). This CDR3 is 14 amino acids long. J was trimmed by 0 bases and V by 7 bases; bases with no gene match: 1. This CDR3 is CASTSGISYNEQFF. The CDR3 DNA is TGTGCCAGTACTAGCGGGATCTCCTACAATGAGCAGTTCTTC.

About this clone: Mismatch with germline at one junction end may stem from a read error. Other DNA sequences in this sample translate to the same CDR3. The genes are TRBV28 and TRBJ1-1; D is undetermined. This CDR3 contains 14 residues. Germline loops: CDR1 MDHEN, CDR2 SYDVKM. In nucleotides, the CDR3 is TGTGCCAGCAGTTTAGCGGGAATGAACACCGAAGCTTTCTTT. Amino acids: CASSLAGMNTEAFF.

The rearrangement uses TRBV5-8 and TRBJ2-3, with TRBD2 matching 8 bases. This CDR3 region has 15 residues. The junction had 3 bases not matched to a gene; V was cut back by 3 bases and J by 0 bases. Per the germline V gene, CDR1 is SGHTS and CDR2 is YDEGEE. The CDR3 region has the DNA TGTGCCAGCAGCTCCAGCGGGAGAAGCACAGATACGCAGTATTTT. Translating gives CASSSSGRSTDTQYF.

The chain's CDR3 is CASSRTGGSNQPQHF. Here the CDR3 DNA reads TGTGCCAGCAGCCGAACAGGGGGAAGCAATCAGCCCCAGCATTTT. J is TRBJ1-5 and V is TRBV28; TRBD1 matches at 8 bases. CDR3 length equals 15 residues. Germline V gene sequence: CDR1 MDHEN, CDR2 SYDVKM. V was pared by 6 bases and J by 1 base, with 5 bases of the junction left unmatched. The full variable domain, with the rest looked up from reference TRBV28 and TRBJ1-5, is DVKVTQSSRYLVKRTGEKVFLECVQDMDHENMFWYRQDPGLGLRLIYFSYDVKMKEKGDIPEGYSVSREKKERFSLILESASTNQTSMYLCASSRTGGSNQPQHFGDGTRLSIL.

This clone was seen more than once but under ten times. This chain connects TRBV5-6 to TRBJ1-1; D might be TRBD1 (5 bases). CDR3 length equals 13 residues. With 4 bases removed from V and 3 bases from J, the gap between germline ends came to 10 bases. In germline, CDR1 is SGHDT, CDR2 YYEEEE. CDR3 nucleotides: TGTGCCAGCAGCCATACGGGGGACACTGAAGCTTTCTTT. Translated, it gives CASSHTGDTEAFF.

This rearrangement joins TRBV7-6 to TRBJ2-5, with 10 positions matching TRBD1. V dropped 0 bases and J dropped 5; count of bases not matched to a gene: 3. The CDR3 sequence is 15 residues long. CDR1 is SGHVS, CDR2 FNYEAQ, per germline. The CDR3 DNA is TGTGCCAGCAGCTTAGCGGGGACAGGGGCGGAGACCCAGTACTTC. Its translation is CASSLAGTGAETQYF.

This clone was seen just once. This chain joins TRBV7-2 and TRBJ2-3; 8 bases match TRBD2. The V gene end was trimmed by 2 bases and the J gene end by 4 bases; junction bases not matched to a gene: 5. The CDR3 runs to 15 residues. Germline values: CDR1 SGHTA, CDR2 FQGNSA. The CDR3 sequence is CASSLNGRAADTQYF. CDR3 nucleotides: TGTGCCAGCAGCTTAAACGGGAGGGCCGCAGATACGCAGTATTTT. Together with reference TRBV7-2 and TRBJ2-3, the CDR3 gives the full variable domain: GAGVSQSPSNKVTEKGKDVELRCDPISGHTALYWYRQSLGQGLEFLIYFQGNSAPDKSGLPSDRFSAERTGGSVSTLTIQRTQQEDSAVYLCASSLNGRAADTQYFGPGTRLTVL.

The V call is TRBV27, the J call TRBJ2-2, with TRBD2 matching over 7 bases. Trimming at V came to 3 bases and at J to 3 bases, leaving 1 base not matched to a gene. The CDR3 totals 14 residues. Germline V gives CDR1 MNHEY, CDR2 SMNVEV (reference sequence). CDR3 sequence (DNA): TGTGCCAGCAGTTTGGGGGGGGACACCGGGGAGCTGTTTTTT. It specifies CASSLGGDTGELFF.

This chain connects TRBV6-4 to TRBJ1-5, with a weak D call TRBD1 (6 bases). V was pared by 5 bases and J by 4 bases, with 18 bases between. Germline-derived CDR1 and CDR2 are MRHNA and SNTAGT. This CDR3 has 16 amino acids. This CDR3 reads CASSSSTGGRNQPQHF. CDR3 coding DNA: TGTGCCAGCAGTTCCTCGACGGGGGGGCGAAATCAGCCCCAGCATTTT.

The sample holds a few counts of this clone. This rearrangement joins TRBV5-8 to TRBJ1-2; tentatively, D is TRBD1 (6 bases). V lost 3 bases, J lost 4 bases, and 13 bases lay in between. The CDR3 totals 14 residues. Germline V CDR1 and CDR2: SGHTS, YDEGEE. DNA of the CDR3: TGTGCCAGCAGCTGGGGAGGGGGTTCCTATGGCTACACCTTC. This sequence encodes CASSWGGGSYGYTF. The variable domain in full, with the rest retrieved from reference TRBV5-8 and TRBJ1-2, is EAGVTQSPTHLIKTRGQQATLRCSPISGHTSVYWYQQALGLGLQFLLWYDEGEERNRGNFPPRFSGRQFPNYSSELNVNALELEDSALYLCASSWGGGSYGYTFGSGTRLTVV.

This clone appeared a few times. Other DNA variants within this sample encode the same CDR3. This chain connects TRBV7-2 to TRBJ2-1; a weak D match, TRBD2 (5 bases). Trimming pared 3 bases from V and 0 bases from J, leaving 12 bases between. This CDR3 is 16 amino acids long. CDR1 and CDR2 (germline): SGHTA, FQGNSA. The CDR3 bases are TGTGCCAGCAGCTTGGGAGCGCTGAGCTCCTACAATGAGCAGTTCTTC. Protein product: CASSLGALSSYNEQFF. Full variable domain (missing parts from reference TRBV7-2 and TRBJ2-1): GAGVSQSPSNKVTEKGKDVELRCDPISGHTALYWYRQSLGQGLEFLIYFQGNSAPDKSGLPSDRFSAERTGGSVSTLTIQRTQQEDSAVYLCASSLGALSSYNEQFFGPGTRLTVL.

The chain joins TRBV5-5 to TRBJ1-1, with no clear D. Between the trimmed V and J ends, which lost 0 bases and 0 bases, there was a span of 3 bases. This CDR3 spans 13 amino acids. The germline V gene has CDR1 SGHKS and CDR2 YYEKEE (reference sequence). The DNA for the CDR3 is TGTGCCAGCAGCTTGGTCGTGAACACTGAAGCTTTCTTT. It specifies CASSLVVNTEAFF.